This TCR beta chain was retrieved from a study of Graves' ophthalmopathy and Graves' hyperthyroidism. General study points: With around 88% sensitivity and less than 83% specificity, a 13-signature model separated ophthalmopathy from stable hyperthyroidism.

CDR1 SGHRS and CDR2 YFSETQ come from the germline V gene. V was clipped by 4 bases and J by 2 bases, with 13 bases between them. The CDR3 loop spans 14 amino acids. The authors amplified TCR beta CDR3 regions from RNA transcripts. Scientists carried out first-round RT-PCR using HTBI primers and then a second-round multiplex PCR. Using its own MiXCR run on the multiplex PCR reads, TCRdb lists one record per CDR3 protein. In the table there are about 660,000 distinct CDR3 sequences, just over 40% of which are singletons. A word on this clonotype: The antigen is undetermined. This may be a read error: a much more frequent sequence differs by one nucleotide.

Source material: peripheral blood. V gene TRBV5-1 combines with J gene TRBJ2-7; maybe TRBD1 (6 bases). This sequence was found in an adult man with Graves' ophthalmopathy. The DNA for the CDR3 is TGCGCCAGCAGCACCGGGGACATGGCCTACGAGCAGTACTTC. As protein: CASSTGDMAYEQYF.